Listed below are T cell receptor beta chains from one sample, sequenced in a study of OX40 agonist ivuxolimab in advanced cancers. The table came from immunoSEQ multiplex PCR; TCRdb's copy has only in-frame clones and leaves some out. The sample has about 77,000 clones, around 85% seen once. This specimen consisted of CD4+ or CD8+ T cells sorted from blood, obtained in a trial of the OX40 agonist ivuxolimab. The source of these receptors is an adult with an advanced solid tumor such as melanoma, head and neck, liver or kidney cancer. Both conserved end residues are trimmed from each CDR3. The D gene is left open where the match is weak. Rows give clone size only sometimes, using once, few, many, or a class for an expanded clone.

TRBD2	TRBV7-2	-	15	TRBJ2-1	ASSPLGTSAAYNEQF
-	TRBV5-1	-	13	TRBJ2-7	ASSLEAGAYYEQY
-	TRBV7-2	-	12	TRBJ2-5	ASSSSAYQETQY
-	TRBV11-2	-	16	TRBJ2-1	ASSLDRSASQRSNEQF
TRBD1	TRBV7-3	once	15	TRBJ2-1	ASSLAGGQVIYNEQF
-	TRBV2	-	13	TRBJ1-3	ASRNTNLSGNTIY
-	TRBV4-3	-	12	TRBJ1-1	ASSQDYGKTEAF
-	TRBV2	-	13	TRBJ2-4	ASSESGLGQNIQY
TRBD1	TRBV5-8	-	14	TRBJ1-3	ASSLRRGGTGNTIY
-	TRBV5-1	-	13	TRBJ2-5	ASSRRDGPEETQY
TRBD1	TRBV7-3	-	12	TRBJ1-3	ASSRTGSGNTIY
-	TRBV5-1	-	13	TRBJ1-3	ASSYGGSSGNTIY
-	TRBV11-1	-	13	TRBJ2-5	ASSSRAGVRETQY
-	TRBV14	-	9	TRBJ2-5	ASPGGETQY
-	TRBV2	-	12	TRBJ1-2	ASSIWTGADGYT
TRBD1	TRBV18	-	13	TRBJ2-1	ASSPMTGVYNEQF
TRBD1	TRBV19	once	13	TRBJ2-6	ATGQGAVGANVLT
-	TRBV29-1	-	10	TRBJ2-1	SSRSGYNEQF
TRBD2	TRBV30	-	11	TRBJ2-7	AWNRGGSYEQY
-	TRBV5-4	-	11	TRBJ1-1	ASSRRDGTEAF
-	TRBV6-1	once	10	TRBJ1-3	ASSDGGDTIY
-	TRBV7-6	-	13	TRBJ2-7	ASSSLPRVNYEQY
-	TRBV18	once	11	TRBJ2-1	ASSPTRYNEQF
-	TRBV19	-	12	TRBJ2-1	ASSRGGFYNEQF